This T cell receptor (beta chain) was captured by sequencing in a study of beta chain features in type 1 diabetes. Reverse transcribing all isolated RNA meant expressed TCRB transcripts were sequenced. The method was immunoSEQ multiplex PCR; TCRdb's version includes in-frame clones alone and lacks a portion of them. The repertoire includes about 450,000 clones, over 10% of them detected once, and 0.035% to 0.05% sits in the top ten. Overall study results and limits: A possible short-template PCR bias applies equally to patients and controls.

This clone was seen a few times. Its cognate antigen is unknown. This clonotype was sampled from a woman younger than 35 in good health. The material sequenced was naive CD4+ T cells from blood.

DNA for the CDR3: TGTGCCAGCAGCTTTCCTGGTGGGAGCTATGGCTACACCTTC. Its translation: CASSFPGGSYGYTF. The V and J genes are TRBV11-3 and TRBJ1-2; D gene unclear. CDR1 and CDR2 (germline): SGHNT, YENEEA. The CDR3 spans 14 residues. Trimming stripped 3 bases from V and 4 bases from J, with 12 bases between. Based on the CDR3 plus reference TRBV11-3 and TRBJ1-2, the full variable domain is EAGVVQSPRYKIIEKKQPVAFWCNPISGHNTLYWYLQNLGQGPELLIRYENEEAVDDSQLPKDRFSAERLKGVDSTLKIQPAELGDSAVYLCASSFPGGSYGYTFGSGTRLTVV.